These 26 T cell receptor beta chains share one sample of origin, sequenced in a study of T cell responses to AZD1222 COVID-19 vaccine. Clones were sequenced by immunoSEQ multiplex PCR, and TCRdb holds only the in-frame ones, with some missing. Seen here are approximately 110,000 clones, about 88% observed once, and the top ten hold under 4.5%. Sequenced here: peripheral blood, sampled on day 0 of AZD1222 vaccination. The receptors stem from an adult in good health.

The table lists this clone with a few counts. The chain couples TRBV7-2 to TRBJ2-1; 8 bases are a match to TRBD2. CDR1 is SGHTA and CDR2 is FQGNSA in the germline V gene. V lost 3 bases, J lost 7 bases, and 11 bases stayed unmatched. The CDR3 length is 16 residues. CDR3 sequence: CASSLRGAGGRNEQFF. The CDR3 DNA is TGTGCCAGCAGCTTGAGGGGGGCGGGAGGTAGGAATGAGCAGTTCTTC.

The chain is built from TRBV28 and TRBJ1-5, with no clear D. CDR1 and CDR2 from the germline V gene are MDHEN and SYDVKM. Trimming pared 7 bases from V and 7 bases from J, leaving 11 bases between. The CDR3 has 12 amino acids. The chain's CDR3 is CASTGMSQPQHF. The CDR3 DNA sequence: TGTGCCAGCACGGGGATGTCACAGCCCCAGCATTTT.

The chain couples TRBV5-4 to TRBJ2-1, with a weak D call TRBD1 (6 bases). Looked up from germline, CDR1 is SGHNT and CDR2 is YYREEE (reference sequence). V was clipped by 4 bases and J by 10 bases, with 9 bases between them. This CDR3 is 11 amino acids long. In DNA, the CDR3 is TGTGCCAGCAGCGGTGACAGGGAGCAGTTCTTC. Residues: CASSGDREQFF. Full variable domain (missing parts from reference TRBV5-4 and TRBJ2-1): ETGVTQSPTHLIKTRGQQVTLRCSSQSGHNTVSWYQQALGQGPQFIFQYYREEENGRGNFPPRFSGLQFPNYSSELNVNALELDDSALYLCASSGDREQFFGPGTRLTVL.

The rearrangement uses TRBV27 and TRBJ1-1; TRBD1 agrees at 7 bases. Losses at the gene ends were 6 bases for V and 0 bases for J; bases not matched to a gene: 4. Per germline, CDR1 MNHEY and CDR2 SMNVEV (reference sequence). The CDR3 consists of 14 residues. DNA of the CDR3: TGTGCCAGCAGAGACAGGGCGATGAACACTGAAGCTTTCTTT. It specifies CASRDRAMNTEAFF.

The J gene is TRBJ1-2, the V gene TRBV29-1; TRBD1 might be the D (5 bases). The CDR3 extends over 14 amino acids. The germline CDR1 and CDR2 sequences are SQVTM and ANQGSEA. V was shortened by 4 bases and J by 5 bases, with 17 bases between the two germline ends. This CDR3 is CSVAGIIGGYGYTF. For the CDR3, the DNA is TGCAGCGTTGCAGGGATAATTGGAGGGTATGGCTACACCTTC.

The CDR3: CSVPRATLRETQYF. Written as DNA, the CDR3 is TGCAGCGTCCCTAGGGCTACCCTCCGGGAGACCCAGTACTTC. V usage is TRBV29-1 and J usage is TRBJ2-5; D not resolved. The CDR3 contains 14 residues. Germline V gene data show CDR1 as SQVTM and CDR2 as ANQGSEA. The V and J ends lost 6 bases and 5 bases respectively, with 19 bases between them.

V gene TRBV27 combines with J gene TRBJ2-3, with D perhaps assigned TRBD1 or TRBD2 (5 bases each). CDR3 length: 15 amino acids. Trimming removed 2 bases from V and 0 bases from J, with 9 bases in between. Germline V gene data show CDR1 as MNHEY and CDR2 as SMNVEV (reference sequence). The CDR3 is CASSLRGASTDTQYF. CDR3 sequence (DNA): TGTGCCAGCAGTTTACGAGGGGCTAGCACAGATACGCAGTATTTT.

This clone came up a few times. The gene calls are TRBV13 and TRBJ1-5; tentative D call: TRBD1 (5 bases). CDR3 length equals 18 residues. V dropped 0 bases and J dropped 0 bases, with 15 bases sitting between them. Germline CDR1 and CDR2: PRHDT and FYEKMQ (reference sequence). CDR3 in DNA: TGTGCCAGCAGCTTAGGTCCGACAGAGGGGTATAGCAATCAGCCCCAGCATTTT. This encodes CASSLGPTEGYSNQPQHF.

The rearrangement uses TRBV4-2 and TRBJ2-2; D perhaps matches TRBD1 (6 bases). The CDR3 extends over 14 amino acids. Germline CDR1 and CDR2: LGHNA and YNFKEQ. V gave up 3 bases and J gave up 7 bases, with 12 bases separating them. The CDR3 loop reads CASSHDRFNGELFF. The CDR3, as DNA: TGTGCCAGCAGCCATGACAGGTTCAACGGGGAGCTGTTTTTT.

The chain couples TRBV6-5 to TRBJ1-1; 8 nucleotides match TRBD1. The CDR3 runs 15 residues. Germline CDR1 MNHEY, CDR2 SVGAGI. Unmatched junction bases numbered 8, after V lost 7 bases and J lost 1 base. The CDR3 spells CASNLRGQGNTEAFF. In DNA form, the CDR3 reads TGTGCCAGCAATCTACGAGGACAGGGGAACACTGAAGCTTTCTTT.

V is TRBV27 and J is TRBJ2-2; TRBD2 matches at 11 bases. CDR3 length: 18 residues. V lost 3 bases, J lost 2 bases, and 8 bases stayed unmatched. Germline CDR1 reads MNHEY; CDR2 reads SMNVEV (reference sequence). CDR3 loop: CASSFWASGGINTGELFF. The CDR3 nucleotides are TGTGCCAGCAGTTTTTGGGCTAGCGGGGGGATAAACACCGGGGAGCTGTTTTTT.

V and J are TRBV19 and TRBJ2-6; possibly TRBD2 for D (5 bases). Per germline, CDR1 LNHDA and CDR2 SQIVND (reference sequence). The CDR3 sequence is 14 residues long. Trimming pared 7 bases from V and 4 bases from J, leaving 11 bases between. The chain's CDR3 is CASTSWRGANVLTF. CDR3 in DNA: TGTGCCAGTACCTCATGGAGGGGGGCCAACGTCCTGACTTTC.

The gene calls are TRBV7-2 and TRBJ1-5, with no clear D. Germline V gene lookup returns CDR1 SGHTA and CDR2 FQGNSA. The CDR3 loop spans 15 amino acids. V lost 1 base to trimming and J lost 2 bases, with 9 bases between them. CDR3: CASSLEEGGNQPQHF. CDR3 bases: TGTGCCAGCAGCTTAGAGGAGGGTGGCAATCAGCCCCAGCATTTT.

This sequence joins TRBV6-5 and TRBJ2-5, with D possibly being TRBD1 or TRBD2 (7 bases each). The CDR3 totals 14 residues. The V end lost 6 bases, the J end lost 2 bases, and 13 bases lay between the germline ends. The germline V gene encodes CDR1 MNHEY and CDR2 SVGAGI. The CDR3 DNA is TGTGCCAGCAGCCAGGGGGGGAGTCAAGAGACCCAGTACTTC. It yields the protein CASSQGGSQETQYF.

This clone was detected once. The V call is TRBV3-1 (or the pseudogene TRBV3-2), the J call TRBJ2-5, with D possibly matching TRBD1 (5 bases). The germline V gene has CDR1 LGHDT and CDR2 YNNKEL (reference sequence). The CDR3 covers 15 residues. V was trimmed by 4 bases and J by 1 base, leaving 13 bases between them. The CDR3 is CASSPRQLGQETQYF. CDR3 DNA sequence: TGTGCCAGCAGCCCTCGACAGCTGGGCCAAGAGACCCAGTACTTC.

The CDR3 nucleotides read TGCGCCAGCAGCCGCCAGGGACAGGGAGGGACTGAAGCTTTCTTT. It codes for CASSRQGQGGTEAFF. The chain carries TRBV4-3 and TRBJ1-1; 9 bases align to TRBD1. Germline CDR1 is LGHNA and CDR2 is YSLEER. V trimming: 4 bases; J trimming: 5 bases; junction bases outside the gene matches: 8. This CDR3 has 15 amino acids.

In this sample, this clone turned up once. The rearrangement links TRBV20-1 to TRBJ2-1; TRBD2 aligns across 8 bases. CDR1 and CDR2 (germline): DFQATT, SNEGSKA (reference sequence). The CDR3 is 11 amino acids. The DNA for the CDR3 is TGCCGAGTGGCGGGAGGTAGTGAGCAGTTCTTC. Encoded protein: CRVAGGSEQFF.

This clone was seen a few times. The rearrangement joins TRBV29-1 to TRBJ2-4; 8 bases are shared with TRBD1. The CDR3 contains 14 residues. V trimming: 2 bases; J trimming: 1 base; junction bases outside the gene matches: 1. CDR1 is SQVTM, CDR2 ANQGSEA, per germline. Here the CDR3 reads CSVEQGAAKNIQYF. The CDR3 DNA reads as TGCAGCGTTGAACAGGGGGCGGCCAAAAACATTCAGTACTTC.

This chain joins TRBV9 and TRBJ1-6; 7 nucleotides align to TRBD1. Losses at the gene ends were 3 bases for V and 4 bases for J; bases not matched to a gene: 4. The CDR3 sequence is 15 residues long. The germline gives CDR1 SGDLS, CDR2 YYNGEE. In DNA form, the CDR3 reads TGTGCCAGCAGCGAGGGACAGCATTATAATTCACCCCTCCACTTT. Translated, it gives CASSEGQHYNSPLHF.

The CDR3 DNA sequence: TGTGCCAGCAGTTTAGGGACCCTTAGGCAGTATTTT. This gives the protein CASSLGTLRQYF. The rearrangement uses TRBV12-3 or TRBV12-4 and TRBJ2-3; D uncertain. The CDR3 contains 12 residues. V gave up 1 base and J gave up 11 bases, with 10 bases separating them.

The chain joins TRBV7-9 to TRBJ1-1; maybe TRBD1 (5 bases). The CDR3 extends over 13 amino acids. Trimming took off 4 bases at V and 3 bases at J, with 9 bases between the two ends. Germline V gene sequence: CDR1 SEHNR, CDR2 FQNEAQ (reference sequence). The CDR3 reads CASSSDRHTEAFF. Here the CDR3 DNA reads TGTGCCAGCAGCTCCGACAGACACACTGAAGCTTTCTTT.

The table lists this clone with a count of one. This chain uses TRBV4-3 with TRBJ1-1; a weak D match, TRBD1 (5 bases). CDR3 size: 15 residues. Germline CDR1 and CDR2: LGHNA and YSLEER. Trimming cost V 1 base and J 1 base, with 10 bases left between them. The CDR3 sequence: CASSQGYGGNTEAFF. Written as DNA, the CDR3 is TGCGCCAGCAGCCAAGGGTATGGGGGGAACACTGAAGCTTTCTTT.

The rearrangement joins TRBV10-3 to TRBJ2-7; 9 bases fit TRBD1. Germline V gene lookup returns CDR1 ENHRY and CDR2 SYGVKD. The CDR3 totals 14 residues. V lost 4 bases and J lost 7; bases outside the gene matches: 8. The CDR3 loop reads CAISGLQGAGEQYF. The CDR3 coding sequence is TGTGCCATCAGTGGCTTACAGGGGGCGGGGGAGCAGTACTTC.

This sequence joins TRBV7-2 and TRBJ1-4; D is possibly TRBD1 (6 bases). The V gene's germline CDR1 is SGHTA and CDR2 FQGNSA. The CDR3 extends over 19 amino acids. The V and J ends lost 5 bases and 10 bases respectively, with 32 bases between them. The CDR3, as DNA: TGTGCCAGCAGCCCGTGGGAAGGAGGGGGTAATAGTCGTGTGGGAAAACTGTTTTTT. Its translation: CASSPWEGGGNSRVGKLFF.

This clone was counted a single time. V usage is TRBV18 and J usage is TRBJ2-2; TRBD2 aligns across 11 bases. The CDR3 runs to 16 residues. The V segment lost 4 bases and the J segment 3 bases; nucleotides outside the gene matches: 4. Germline CDR1 and CDR2: KGHSH and LQKENI. CDR3 nucleotides: TGTGCCAGCTCACAAACTAGCGGGGGCTACACCGGGGAGCTGTTTTTT. It specifies CASSQTSGGYTGELFF.

The chain links TRBV5-4 to TRBJ2-7; D unresolved. The CDR3 runs 14 residues. Germline CDR1 reads SGHNT; CDR2 reads YYREEE (reference sequence). The V gene lost 2 bases and the J gene lost 1 base, with 10 bases spanning the gap. The CDR3 nucleotides are TGTGCCAGCAGCTTAGAACACCTATCCTACGAGCAGTACTTC. Its translation is CASSLEHLSYEQYF.